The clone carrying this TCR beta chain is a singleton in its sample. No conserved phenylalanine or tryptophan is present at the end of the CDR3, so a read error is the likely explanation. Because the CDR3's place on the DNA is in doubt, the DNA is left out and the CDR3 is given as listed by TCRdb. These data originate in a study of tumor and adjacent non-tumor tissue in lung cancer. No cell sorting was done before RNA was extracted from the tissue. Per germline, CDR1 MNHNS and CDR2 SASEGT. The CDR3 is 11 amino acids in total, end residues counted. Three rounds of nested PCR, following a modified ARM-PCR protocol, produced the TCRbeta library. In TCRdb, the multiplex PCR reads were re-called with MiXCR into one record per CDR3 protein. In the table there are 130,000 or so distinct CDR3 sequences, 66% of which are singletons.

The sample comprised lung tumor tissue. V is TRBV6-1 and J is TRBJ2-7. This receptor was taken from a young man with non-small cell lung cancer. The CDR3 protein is CASRRPYEQYL.